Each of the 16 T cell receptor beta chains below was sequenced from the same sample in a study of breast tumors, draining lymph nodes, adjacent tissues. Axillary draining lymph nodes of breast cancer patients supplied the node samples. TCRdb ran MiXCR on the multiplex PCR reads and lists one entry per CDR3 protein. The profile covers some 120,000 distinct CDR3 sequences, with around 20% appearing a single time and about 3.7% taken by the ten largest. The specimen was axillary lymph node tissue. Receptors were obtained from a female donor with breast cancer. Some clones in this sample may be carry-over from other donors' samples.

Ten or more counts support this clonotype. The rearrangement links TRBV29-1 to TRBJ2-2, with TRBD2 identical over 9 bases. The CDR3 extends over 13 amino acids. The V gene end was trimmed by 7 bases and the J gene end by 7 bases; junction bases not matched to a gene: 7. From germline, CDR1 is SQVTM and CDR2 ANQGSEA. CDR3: CSGGRAWGGELFF. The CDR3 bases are TGCAGCGGCGGGAGGGCTTGGGGCGGGGAGCTGTTTTTT.

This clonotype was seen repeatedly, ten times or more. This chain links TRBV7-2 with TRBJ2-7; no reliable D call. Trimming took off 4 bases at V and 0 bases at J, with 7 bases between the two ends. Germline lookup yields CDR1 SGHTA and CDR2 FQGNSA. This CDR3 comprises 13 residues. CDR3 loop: CASSSFVSYEQYF. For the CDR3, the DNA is TGTGCCAGCAGCTCCTTCGTCTCCTACGAGCAGTACTTC.

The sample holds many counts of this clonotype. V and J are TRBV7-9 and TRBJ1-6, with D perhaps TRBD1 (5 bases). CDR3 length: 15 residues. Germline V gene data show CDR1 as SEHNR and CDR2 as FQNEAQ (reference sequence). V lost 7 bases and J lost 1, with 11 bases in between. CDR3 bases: TGTGCCAGCACCCTGGGGGGGTCCTATAATTCACCCCTCCACTTT. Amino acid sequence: CASTLGGSYNSPLHF. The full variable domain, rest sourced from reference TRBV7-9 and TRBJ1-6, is DTGVSQNPRHKITKRGQNVTFRCDPISEHNRLYWYRQTLGQGPEFLTYFQNEAQLEKSRLLSDRFSAERPKGSFSTLEIQRTEQGDSAMYLCASTLGGSYNSPLHFGNGTRLTVT.

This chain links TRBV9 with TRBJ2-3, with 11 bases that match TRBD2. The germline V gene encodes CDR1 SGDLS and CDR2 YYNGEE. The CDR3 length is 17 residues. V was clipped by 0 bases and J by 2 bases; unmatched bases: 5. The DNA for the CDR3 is TGTGCCAGCAGCGTAGGTGGGACTAGCGGATCCACAGATACGCAGTATTTT. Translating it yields CASSVGGTSGSTDTQYF.

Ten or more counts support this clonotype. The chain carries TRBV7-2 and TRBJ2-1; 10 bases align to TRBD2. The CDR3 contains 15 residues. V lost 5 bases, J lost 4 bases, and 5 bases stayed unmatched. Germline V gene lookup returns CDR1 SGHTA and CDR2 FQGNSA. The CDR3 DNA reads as TGTGCCAGCAGCACAGCTAGCGGGGGATACAATGAGCAGTTCTTC. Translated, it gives CASSTASGGYNEQFF.

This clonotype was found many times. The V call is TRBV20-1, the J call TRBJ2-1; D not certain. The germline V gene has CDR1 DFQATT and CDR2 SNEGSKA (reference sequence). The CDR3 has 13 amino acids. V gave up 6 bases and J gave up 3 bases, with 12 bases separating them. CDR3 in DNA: TGCAGTGCCAAAGGACGAAACTACAATGAGCAGTTCTTC. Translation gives CSAKGRNYNEQFF.

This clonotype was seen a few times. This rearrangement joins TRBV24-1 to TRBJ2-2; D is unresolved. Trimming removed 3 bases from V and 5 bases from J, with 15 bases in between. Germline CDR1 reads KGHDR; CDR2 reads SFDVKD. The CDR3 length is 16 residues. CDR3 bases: TGTGCCACCAGTGATCTGGGCTCCGCTCGAACCGGGGAGCTGTTTTTT. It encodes CATSDLGSARTGELFF.

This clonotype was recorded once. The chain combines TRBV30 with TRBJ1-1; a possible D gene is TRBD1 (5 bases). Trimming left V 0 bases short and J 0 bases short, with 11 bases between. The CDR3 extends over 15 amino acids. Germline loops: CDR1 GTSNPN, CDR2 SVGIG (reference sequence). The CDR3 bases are TGTGCCTGGAGTGTACCAGGGCCCATGAACACTGAAGCTTTCTTT. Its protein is CAWSVPGPMNTEAFF.

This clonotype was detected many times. The chain's CDR3 is CASSLETDYGYTF. The CDR3 bases are TGTGCCAGCAGCTTAGAGACGGACTATGGCTACACCTTC. The chain has TRBV7-9 and TRBJ1-2, with unresolved D. The CDR3 length is 13 residues. With 1 base removed from V and 3 bases from J, the gap between germline ends came to 6 bases. Germline CDR1 reads SEHNR; CDR2 reads FQNEAQ (reference sequence). Based on the CDR3 plus reference TRBV7-9 and TRBJ1-2, the full variable domain is DTGVSQNPRHKITKRGQNVTFRCDPISEHNRLYWYRQTLGQGPEFLTYFQNEAQLEKSRLLSDRFSAERPKGSFSTLEIQRTEQGDSAMYLCASSLETDYGYTFGSGTRLTVV.

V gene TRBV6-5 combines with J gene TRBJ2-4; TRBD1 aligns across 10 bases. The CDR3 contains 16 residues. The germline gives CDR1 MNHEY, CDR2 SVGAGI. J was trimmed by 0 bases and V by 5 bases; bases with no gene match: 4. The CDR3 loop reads CASSDRGRSAKNIQYF. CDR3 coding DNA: TGTGCCAGCAGTGACAGGGGGCGTTCAGCCAAAAACATTCAGTACTTC.

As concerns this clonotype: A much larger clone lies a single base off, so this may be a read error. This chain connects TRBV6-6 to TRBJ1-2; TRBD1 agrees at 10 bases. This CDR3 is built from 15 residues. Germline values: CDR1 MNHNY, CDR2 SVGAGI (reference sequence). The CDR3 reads CASSKRQGAVYSYTF. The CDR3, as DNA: TGTGCCAGCAGTAAACGACAGGGGGCCGTCTATAGCTACACCTTC.

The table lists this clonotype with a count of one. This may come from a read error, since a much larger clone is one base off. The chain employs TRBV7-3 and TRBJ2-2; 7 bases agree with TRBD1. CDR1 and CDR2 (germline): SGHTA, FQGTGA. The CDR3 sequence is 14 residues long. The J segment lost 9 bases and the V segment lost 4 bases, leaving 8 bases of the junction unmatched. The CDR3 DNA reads TGTGCCAGCAGCTCCCCAGGGGGTTTCTGGGAGCTGTTTTTT. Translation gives CASSSPGGFWELFF.

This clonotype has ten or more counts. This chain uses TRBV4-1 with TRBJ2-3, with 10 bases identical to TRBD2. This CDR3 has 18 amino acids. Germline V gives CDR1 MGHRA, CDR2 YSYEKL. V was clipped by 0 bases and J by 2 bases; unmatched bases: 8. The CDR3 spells CASSQDRNSGGITDTQYF. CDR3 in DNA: TGCGCCAGCAGCCAAGATCGAAATAGCGGGGGGATCACAGATACGCAGTATTTT.

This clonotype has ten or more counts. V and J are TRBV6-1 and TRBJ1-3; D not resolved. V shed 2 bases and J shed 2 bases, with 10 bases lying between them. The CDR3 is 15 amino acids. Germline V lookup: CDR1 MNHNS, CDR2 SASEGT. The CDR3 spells CASSERRQAGNTIYF. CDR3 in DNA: TGTGCCAGCAGTGAACGGCGGCAGGCTGGAAACACCATATATTTT.

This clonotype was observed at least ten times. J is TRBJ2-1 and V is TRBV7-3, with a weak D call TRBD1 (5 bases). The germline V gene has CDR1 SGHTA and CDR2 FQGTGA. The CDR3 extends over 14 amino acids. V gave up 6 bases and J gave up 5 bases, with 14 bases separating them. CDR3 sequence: CASSPGHTNNEQFF. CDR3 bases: TGTGCCAGCAGTCCCGGACATACCAACAATGAGCAGTTCTTC.

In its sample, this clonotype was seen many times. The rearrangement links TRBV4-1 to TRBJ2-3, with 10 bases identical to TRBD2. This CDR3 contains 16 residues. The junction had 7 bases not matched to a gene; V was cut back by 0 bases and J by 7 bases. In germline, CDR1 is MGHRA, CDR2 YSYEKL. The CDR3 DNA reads TGCGCCAGCAGCCAAGAGGAAGCGGGGGGGCCGAATACGCAGTATTTT. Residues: CASSQEEAGGPNTQYF.